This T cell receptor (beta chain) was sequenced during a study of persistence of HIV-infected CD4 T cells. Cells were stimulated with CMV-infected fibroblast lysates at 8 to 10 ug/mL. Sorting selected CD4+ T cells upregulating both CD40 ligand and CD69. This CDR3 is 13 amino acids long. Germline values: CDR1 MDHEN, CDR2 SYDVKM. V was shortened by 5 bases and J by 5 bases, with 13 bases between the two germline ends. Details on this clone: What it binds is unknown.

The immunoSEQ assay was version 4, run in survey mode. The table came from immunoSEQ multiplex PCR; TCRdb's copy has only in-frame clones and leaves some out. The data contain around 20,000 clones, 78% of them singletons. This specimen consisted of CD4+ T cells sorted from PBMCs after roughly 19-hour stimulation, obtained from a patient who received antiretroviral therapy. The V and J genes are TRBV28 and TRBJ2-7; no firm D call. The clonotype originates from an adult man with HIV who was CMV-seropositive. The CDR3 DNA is TGTGCCAGCAGTGGCATGTTGAGTAACGAGCAGTACTTC. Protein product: CASSGMLSNEQYF.